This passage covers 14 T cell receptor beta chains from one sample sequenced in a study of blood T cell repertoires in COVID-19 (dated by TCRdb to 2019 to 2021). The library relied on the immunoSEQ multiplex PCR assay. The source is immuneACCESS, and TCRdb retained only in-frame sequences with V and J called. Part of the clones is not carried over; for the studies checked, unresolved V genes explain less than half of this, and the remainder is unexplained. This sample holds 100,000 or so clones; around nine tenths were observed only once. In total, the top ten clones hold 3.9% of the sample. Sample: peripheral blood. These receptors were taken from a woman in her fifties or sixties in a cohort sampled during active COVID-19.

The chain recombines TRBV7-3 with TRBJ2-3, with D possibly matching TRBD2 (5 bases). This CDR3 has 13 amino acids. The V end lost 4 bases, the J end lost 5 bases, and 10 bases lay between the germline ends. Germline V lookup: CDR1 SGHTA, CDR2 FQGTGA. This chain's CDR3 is CASSSPAGDTQYF. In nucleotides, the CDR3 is TGTGCCAGCAGCTCCCCCGCGGGAGATACGCAGTATTTT.

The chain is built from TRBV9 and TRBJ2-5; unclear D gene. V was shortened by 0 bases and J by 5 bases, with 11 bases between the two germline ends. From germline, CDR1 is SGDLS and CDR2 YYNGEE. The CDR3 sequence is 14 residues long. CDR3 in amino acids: CASSVGVSRETQYF. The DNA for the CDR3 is TGTGCCAGCAGCGTAGGTGTATCCCGGGAGACCCAGTACTTC.

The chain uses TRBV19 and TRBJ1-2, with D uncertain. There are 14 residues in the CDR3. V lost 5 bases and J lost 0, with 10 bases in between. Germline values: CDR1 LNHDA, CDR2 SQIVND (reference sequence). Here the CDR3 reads CASSWALANYGYTF. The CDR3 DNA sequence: TGTGCCAGTAGTTGGGCCTTAGCTAACTATGGCTACACCTTC.

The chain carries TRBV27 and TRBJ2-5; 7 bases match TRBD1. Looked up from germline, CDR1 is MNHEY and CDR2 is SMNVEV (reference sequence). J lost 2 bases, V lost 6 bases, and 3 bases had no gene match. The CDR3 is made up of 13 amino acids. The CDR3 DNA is TGTGCCAGCAGACCACAGGGGCAAGAGACCCAGTACTTC. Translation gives CASRPQGQETQYF.

CDR3 loop: CASSASGTSGDYGYTF. The CDR3 region has the DNA TGTGCCAGCAGCGCGTCGGGCACCTCGGGGGACTATGGCTACACCTTC. This chain uses TRBV28 with TRBJ1-2, with D perhaps TRBD1 (5 bases). V was cut by 6 bases and J by 3 bases, with 20 bases left in between. The V gene's germline CDR1 is MDHEN and CDR2 SYDVKM. The CDR3 has 16 amino acids.

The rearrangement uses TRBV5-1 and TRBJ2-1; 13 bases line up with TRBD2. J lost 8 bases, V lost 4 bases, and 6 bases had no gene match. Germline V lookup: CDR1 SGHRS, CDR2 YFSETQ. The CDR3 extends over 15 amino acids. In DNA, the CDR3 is TGCGCCAGCAGCGAGGGACTAGCGGGGATCGATGAGCAGTTCTTC. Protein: CASSEGLAGIDEQFF.

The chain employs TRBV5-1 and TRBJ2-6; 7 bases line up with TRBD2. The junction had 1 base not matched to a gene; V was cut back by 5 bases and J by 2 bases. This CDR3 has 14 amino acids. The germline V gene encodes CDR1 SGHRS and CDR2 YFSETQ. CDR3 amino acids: CASRAGTGANVLTF. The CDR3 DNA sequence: TGCGCCAGCAGAGCGGGAACTGGGGCCAACGTCCTGACTTTC.

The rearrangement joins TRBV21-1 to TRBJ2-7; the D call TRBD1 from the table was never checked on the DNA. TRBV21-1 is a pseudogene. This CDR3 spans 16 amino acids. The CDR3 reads CASSKATGTGVIEQYF. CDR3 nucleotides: TGTGCCAGCAGCAAAGCGACCGGGACAGGGGTAATCGAGCAGTACTTC.

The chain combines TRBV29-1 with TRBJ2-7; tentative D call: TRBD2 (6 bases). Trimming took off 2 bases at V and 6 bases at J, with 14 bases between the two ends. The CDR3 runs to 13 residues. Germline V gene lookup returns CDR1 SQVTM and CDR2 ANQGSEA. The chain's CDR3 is CSVELGRGSEQYF. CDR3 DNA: TGCAGCGTTGAATTAGGACGGGGGTCCGAGCAGTACTTC.

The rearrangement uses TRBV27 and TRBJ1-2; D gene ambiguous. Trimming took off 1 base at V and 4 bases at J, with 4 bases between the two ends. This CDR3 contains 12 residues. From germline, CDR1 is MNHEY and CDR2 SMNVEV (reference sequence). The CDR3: CASSLYLYGYTF. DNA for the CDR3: TGTGCCAGCAGTTTATATCTCTATGGCTACACCTTC.

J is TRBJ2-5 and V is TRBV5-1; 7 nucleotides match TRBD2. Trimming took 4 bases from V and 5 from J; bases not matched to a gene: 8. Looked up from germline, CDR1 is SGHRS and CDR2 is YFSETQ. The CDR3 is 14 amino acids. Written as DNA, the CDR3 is TGCGCCAGCAGCGGGGGGGAGTTAGGCGAGACCCAGTACTTC. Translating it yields CASSGGELGETQYF.

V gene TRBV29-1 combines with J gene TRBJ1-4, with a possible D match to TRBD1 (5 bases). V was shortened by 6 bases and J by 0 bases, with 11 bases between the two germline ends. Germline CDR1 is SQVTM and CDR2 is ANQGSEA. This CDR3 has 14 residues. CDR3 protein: CSVRRGSTNEKLFF. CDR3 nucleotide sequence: TGCAGCGTCAGGAGGGGCTCAACTAATGAAAAACTGTTTTTT.

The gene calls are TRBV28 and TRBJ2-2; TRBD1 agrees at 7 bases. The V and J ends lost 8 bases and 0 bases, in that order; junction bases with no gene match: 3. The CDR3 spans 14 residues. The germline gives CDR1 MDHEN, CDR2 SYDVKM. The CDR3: CASATGTNTGELFF. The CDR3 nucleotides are TGTGCCAGCGCGACAGGGACGAACACCGGGGAGCTGTTTTTT.

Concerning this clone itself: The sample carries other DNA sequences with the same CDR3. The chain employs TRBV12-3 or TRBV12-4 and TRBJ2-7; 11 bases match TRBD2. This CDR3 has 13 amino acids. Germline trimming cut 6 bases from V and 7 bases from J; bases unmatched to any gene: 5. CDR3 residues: CASSPGLAGEQYF. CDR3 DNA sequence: TGTGCCAGCAGCCCCGGACTAGCGGGTGAGCAGTACTTC.